Presented here are 4 T cell receptor beta chains from one specimen sequenced in a study of T cell responses to AZD1222 COVID-19 vaccine. The repertoire was sequenced with immunoSEQ multiplex PCR; TCRdb's copy has only in-frame clones and lacks some. The sample lists some 81,000 clones; 70% to 90% were seen once. The sequences come from peripheral blood, collected 28 days after the second AZD1222 dose. Source of these receptors: an adult who received the AZD1222 COVID-19 vaccine.

V gene TRBV13 combines with J gene TRBJ1-3; the D is unclear. The CDR3 consists of 15 residues. Germline loops: CDR1 PRHDT, CDR2 FYEKMQ (reference sequence). V lost 4 bases to trimming and J lost 0 bases, with 10 bases between them. The CDR3 reads CASSSRASSGNTIYF. DNA for the CDR3: TGTGCCAGCAGCTCCCGCGCAAGCTCTGGAAACACCATATATTTT.

The chain couples TRBV7-9 to TRBJ2-6, with D hard to call. Trimming stripped 5 bases from V and 0 bases from J, with 14 bases between. CDR3 size: 17 residues. Germline CDR1 is SEHNR and CDR2 is FQNEAQ (reference sequence). CDR3 loop: CASSPPLRYSGANVLTF. The CDR3 DNA is TGTGCCAGCAGCCCACCTTTAAGGTACTCTGGGGCCAACGTCCTGACTTTC.

In DNA, the CDR3 is TGTGCCAGCAGCTTTACCACAGTACTAGCCAAAAACATTCAGTACTTC. Encoded protein: CASSFTTVLAKNIQYF. The chain joins TRBV5-8 to TRBJ2-4; D call uncertain. CDR1 SGHTS and CDR2 YDEGEE come from the germline V gene. V was cut by 2 bases and J by 0 bases, with 12 bases left in between. CDR3 length: 16 residues.

This clone appeared a single time. The genes are TRBV7-3 and TRBJ2-1; D could derive from TRBD1 or TRBD2 (5 bases each). In germline, CDR1 is SGHTA, CDR2 FQGTGA. The CDR3 sequence is 13 residues long. V was pared by 4 bases and J by 9 bases, with 13 bases between. In DNA, the CDR3 is TGTGCCAGCAGCTCGGAACAGAGGGGTGAGCAGTTCTTC. It codes for CASSSEQRGEQFF.